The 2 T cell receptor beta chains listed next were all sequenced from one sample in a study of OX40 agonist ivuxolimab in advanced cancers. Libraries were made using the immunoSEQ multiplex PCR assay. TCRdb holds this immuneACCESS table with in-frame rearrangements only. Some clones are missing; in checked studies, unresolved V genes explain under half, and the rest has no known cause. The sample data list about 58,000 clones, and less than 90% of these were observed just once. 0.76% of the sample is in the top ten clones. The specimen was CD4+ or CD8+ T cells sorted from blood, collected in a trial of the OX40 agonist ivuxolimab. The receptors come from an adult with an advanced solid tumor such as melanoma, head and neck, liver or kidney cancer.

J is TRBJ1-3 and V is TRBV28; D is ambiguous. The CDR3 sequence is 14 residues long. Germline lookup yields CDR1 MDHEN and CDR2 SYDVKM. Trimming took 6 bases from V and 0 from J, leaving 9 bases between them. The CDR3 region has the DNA TGTGCCAGCAGGACCGGGGTCTCTGGAAACACCATATATTTT. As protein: CASRTGVSGNTIYF.

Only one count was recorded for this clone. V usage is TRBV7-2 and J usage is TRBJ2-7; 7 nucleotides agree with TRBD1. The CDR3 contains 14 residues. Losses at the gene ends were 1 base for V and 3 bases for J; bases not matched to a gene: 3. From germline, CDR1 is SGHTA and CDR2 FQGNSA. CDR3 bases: TGTGCCAGCAGCTTAGTGACAGGGAACTACGAGCAGTACTTC. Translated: CASSLVTGNYEQYF.